A selection of T cell receptor beta chains follows, all from one sample in a study of blood T cells in healthy people across ages. TCRdb processed the 5' RACE reads anew with MiXCR; each CDR3 protein has one entry. The table has about 1,400,000 distinct CDR3 sequences, roughly 60% seen once. Sample: blood. All receptors come from a man aged 18 to 29 in good health. Both conserved end residues are part of each CDR3. Fields, in order: clone size, D gene, J gene, V gene, CDR3 DNA, CDR3 protein. A D gene is named only where the DNA matches it firmly. Not every row has a clone size; where given, it reads once, few, many or a size class.

abundance: -
d_gene: -
j_gene: TRBJ1-2
v_gene: TRBV7-9
CDR3nt: TGTGCCAGCAGACGGACAGATCACTATGGCTACACCTTC
CDR3aa: CASRRTDHYGYTF

abundance: few
d_gene: TRBD2
j_gene: TRBJ2-7
v_gene: TRBV27
CDR3nt: TGTGCCAGCAGTTCACCCGGGACTAGCGGGAGCGAGCAGTACTTC
CDR3aa: CASSSPGTSGSEQYF

abundance: -
d_gene: -
j_gene: TRBJ1-5
v_gene: TRBV21-1
CDR3nt: TGTGCCAGCAGCACGGGACAGGGCGGGCCCCAGCATTTT
CDR3aa: CASSTGQGGPQHF

abundance: few
d_gene: -
j_gene: TRBJ2-1
v_gene: TRBV6-6
CDR3nt: TGTGCCAGCAGTTACCGGGACTACAATGAGCAGTTCTTC
CDR3aa: CASSYRDYNEQFF

abundance: -
d_gene: -
j_gene: TRBJ2-7
v_gene: TRBV4-1
CDR3nt: TGCGCCAGCAGCCAGTTTATGGGAAACTACGAGCAGTACTTC
CDR3aa: CASSQFMGNYEQYF

abundance: -
d_gene: TRBD2
j_gene: TRBJ2-1
v_gene: TRBV2
CDR3nt: TGTGCCAGCAGGCCAACTAGCGGGGGGAATGAGCAGTTCTTC
CDR3aa: CASRPTSGGNEQFF

abundance: -
d_gene: TRBD1
j_gene: TRBJ2-7
v_gene: TRBV7-6
CDR3nt: TGTGCCAGCAGCTTAAACGCCGGACAGGTCCTTGACGAGCAGTACTTC
CDR3aa: CASSLNAGQVLDEQYF

abundance: -
d_gene: -
j_gene: TRBJ2-1
v_gene: TRBV5-6
CDR3nt: TGTGCCAGCAGCTCAGACAGACTGAGCTCCTACAATGAGCAGTTCTTC
CDR3aa: CASSSDRLSSYNEQFF

abundance: once
d_gene: TRBD2
j_gene: TRBJ2-1
v_gene: TRBV20-1
CDR3nt: TGCAGTGCTCCAAATCTAGCGGGGGGCAACAATGAGCAGTTCTTC
CDR3aa: CSAPNLAGGNNEQFF

abundance: -
d_gene: -
j_gene: TRBJ2-1
v_gene: TRBV24-1
CDR3nt: TGTGCCACCAGTGATTTGGGGACCCCCTACAATGAGCAGTTCTTC
CDR3aa: CATSDLGTPYNEQFF

abundance: few
d_gene: -
j_gene: TRBJ1-1
v_gene: TRBV5-5
CDR3nt: TGTGCCAGCAGCTTCAAAAGACAGATGAACACTGAAGCTTTCTTT
CDR3aa: CASSFKRQMNTEAFF

abundance: many
d_gene: -
j_gene: TRBJ2-1
v_gene: TRBV6-2/TRBV6-3
CDR3nt: TGTGCCAGCAGGGAATACAATGAGCAGTTCTTC
CDR3aa: CASREYNEQFF

abundance: -
d_gene: -
j_gene: TRBJ1-3
v_gene: TRBV27
CDR3nt: TGTGCCAGCGGGGTCCTCGCTGGAGGAAACACCATATATTTT
CDR3aa: CASGVLAGGNTIYF

abundance: once
d_gene: -
j_gene: TRBJ1-2
v_gene: TRBV6-6
CDR3nt: TGTGCCAGCCTCCAGGGAGGGGAACCCTTAAACTATGGCTACACCTTC
CDR3aa: CASLQGGEPLNYGYTF

abundance: -
d_gene: TRBD2
j_gene: TRBJ2-7
v_gene: TRBV3-1
CDR3nt: TGTGCCAGCAGCCTCAGATGGACTAGCGAGCAGTACTTC
CDR3aa: CASSLRWTSEQYF

abundance: once
d_gene: -
j_gene: TRBJ1-2
v_gene: TRBV11-2
CDR3nt: TGTGCCAGCAGCTTTGGTAATCAAGGCTACACCTTC
CDR3aa: CASSFGNQGYTF

abundance: -
d_gene: -
j_gene: TRBJ1-1
v_gene: TRBV20-1
CDR3nt: TGCAGTGCACAGGACTCGGGGTACACTGAAGCTTTCTTT
CDR3aa: CSAQDSGYTEAFF

abundance: -
d_gene: -
j_gene: TRBJ1-3
v_gene: TRBV29-1
CDR3nt: TGCAGCGTTTTGCTGCCCCTCGGGGGAAACACCATATATTTT
CDR3aa: CSVLLPLGGNTIYF

abundance: -
d_gene: TRBD2
j_gene: TRBJ2-5
v_gene: TRBV7-2
CDR3nt: TGTGCCAGCAGCAACGTAGCGGGAGGGCGAGAGACCCAGTACTTC
CDR3aa: CASSNVAGGRETQYF

abundance: -
d_gene: -
j_gene: TRBJ1-1
v_gene: TRBV12-3/TRBV12-4
CDR3nt: TGTGCCAGCAGTTTCACCGCGAGGCACACTGAAGCTTTCTTT
CDR3aa: CASSFTARHTEAFF

abundance: -
d_gene: -
j_gene: TRBJ2-7
v_gene: TRBV20-1
CDR3nt: TGCAGTGCTAGAGGGAGGGGTATCCACGAGCAGTACTTC
CDR3aa: CSARGRGIHEQYF

abundance: -
d_gene: -
j_gene: TRBJ2-5
v_gene: TRBV19
CDR3nt: TGTGCCAGTAGCCCTGTTGAGGTTCCGGAGACCCAGTACTTC
CDR3aa: CASSPVEVPETQYF

abundance: few
d_gene: TRBD2
j_gene: TRBJ2-7
v_gene: TRBV29-1
CDR3nt: TGCAGCGTTAACCCTAGCGGCGAGCAGTACTTC
CDR3aa: CSVNPSGEQYF

abundance: few
d_gene: -
j_gene: TRBJ2-7
v_gene: TRBV15
CDR3nt: TGTGCCACCAGCAGAGATCCGGGACTCAGATCCTACGAGCAGTACTTC
CDR3aa: CATSRDPGLRSYEQYF

abundance: -
d_gene: TRBD2
j_gene: TRBJ2-7
v_gene: TRBV20-1
CDR3nt: TGCAGTGCTATAGGACCCCCACTAGCGGGAGTAAACGAGCAGTACTTC
CDR3aa: CSAIGPPLAGVNEQYF

abundance: -
d_gene: -
j_gene: TRBJ1-3
v_gene: TRBV6-5
CDR3nt: TGTGCCAGCAGTTATCGGAGGGCCTCTGGAAACACCATATATTTT
CDR3aa: CASSYRRASGNTIYF

abundance: -
d_gene: TRBD1
j_gene: TRBJ1-2
v_gene: TRBV4-3
CDR3nt: TGCGCCAGCAGCCGAGGGGACAGGTCCTATGGCTACACCTTC
CDR3aa: CASSRGDRSYGYTF

abundance: few
d_gene: -
j_gene: TRBJ2-7
v_gene: TRBV7-2
CDR3nt: TGTGCCAGCAGCCCCGAAAGGATGGACGAGCAGTACTTC
CDR3aa: CASSPERMDEQYF

abundance: -
d_gene: -
j_gene: TRBJ1-2
v_gene: TRBV7-2
CDR3nt: TGTGCCAGCAGCTCGATTTTGAGAGCTGATAACTATGGCTACACCTTC
CDR3aa: CASSSILRADNYGYTF

abundance: -
d_gene: -
j_gene: TRBJ1-2
v_gene: TRBV29-1
CDR3nt: TGCAGCGTTGTAGTCGGCAGGTCCAGAGAAGGCTACACCTTC
CDR3aa: CSVVVGRSREGYTF

abundance: -
d_gene: -
j_gene: TRBJ1-4
v_gene: TRBV7-2
CDR3nt: TGTGCCAGCAGCTTATGGGGAGTAACCACTAATGAAAAACTGTTTTTT
CDR3aa: CASSLWGVTTNEKLFF

abundance: -
d_gene: TRBD1
j_gene: TRBJ2-2
v_gene: TRBV6-1
CDR3nt: TGTGCCAGCATTTGGACAGGTTCGAACACCGGGGAGCTGTTTTTT
CDR3aa: CASIWTGSNTGELFF

abundance: -
d_gene: -
j_gene: TRBJ2-5
v_gene: TRBV4-1
CDR3nt: TGCGCCAGCAGCCTTGTTGCTTCGCAGGGAAGGGGAGAGACCCAGTACTTC
CDR3aa: CASSLVASQGRGETQYF

abundance: few
d_gene: -
j_gene: TRBJ2-1
v_gene: TRBV6-1
CDR3nt: TGTGCCAGCAGTGAAGCGGCAGGACATGAGCAGTTCTTC
CDR3aa: CASSEAAGHEQFF

abundance: -
d_gene: TRBD1
j_gene: TRBJ2-7
v_gene: TRBV5-1
CDR3nt: TGCGCCAGCAGCCCAGGGGACAGGGCGGTCAACGAGCAGTACTTC
CDR3aa: CASSPGDRAVNEQYF

abundance: few
d_gene: -
j_gene: TRBJ2-5
v_gene: TRBV6-2/TRBV6-3
CDR3nt: TGTGCCAGCAGTTACTCTGGACTAAGGGAGACCCAGTACTTC
CDR3aa: CASSYSGLRETQYF

abundance: -
d_gene: -
j_gene: TRBJ2-7
v_gene: TRBV28
CDR3nt: TGTGCCAGCAGTTTCACCGGGGACCTCTCCTACAATGAGCAGTACTTC
CDR3aa: CASSFTGDLSYNEQYF

abundance: -
d_gene: -
j_gene: TRBJ2-1
v_gene: TRBV4-1
CDR3nt: TGCGCCAGCAGCCAAGCCGGGACCCAAAAAGGAGAGCAGTTCTTC
CDR3aa: CASSQAGTQKGEQFF

abundance: once
d_gene: -
j_gene: TRBJ2-7
v_gene: TRBV14
CDR3nt: TGTGCCAGCAGCCAACTAACTACCCGGGTCTCCTACGAGCAGTACTTC
CDR3aa: CASSQLTTRVSYEQYF

abundance: -
d_gene: TRBD2
j_gene: TRBJ2-1
v_gene: TRBV20-1
CDR3nt: TGCAGTGCCACCCCTGGGACTACCCACAATGAGCAGTTCTTC
CDR3aa: CSATPGTTHNEQFF

abundance: -
d_gene: -
j_gene: TRBJ2-5
v_gene: TRBV7-9
CDR3nt: TGTGCCAGCGGATCACGTGGGGGGACTTGGTTAGAGACCCAGTACTTC
CDR3aa: CASGSRGGTWLETQYF

abundance: few
d_gene: -
j_gene: TRBJ2-3
v_gene: TRBV4-3
CDR3nt: TGCGCCAGCAGCCAGGATAGATGGGGGAGTACGCAGTATTTT
CDR3aa: CASSQDRWGSTQYF

abundance: -
d_gene: TRBD2
j_gene: TRBJ2-7
v_gene: TRBV18
CDR3nt: TGTGCCAGCTCGTCACTAGCGGGGCCGAACTACGAGCAGTACTTC
CDR3aa: CASSSLAGPNYEQYF

abundance: few
d_gene: -
j_gene: TRBJ2-7
v_gene: TRBV2
CDR3nt: TGTGCCAGCAGGACGAGCAGGAAGCAGTACTTC
CDR3aa: CASRTSRKQYF

abundance: -
d_gene: TRBD1
j_gene: TRBJ2-2
v_gene: TRBV7-9
CDR3nt: TGTGCCGGCCAGGGGGCGAACACCGGGGAGCTGTTTTTT
CDR3aa: CAGQGANTGELFF

abundance: -
d_gene: TRBD1
j_gene: TRBJ2-3
v_gene: TRBV12-3/TRBV12-4
CDR3nt: TGTGCCAGCAGTTTACCCCAGACAGGGGGGCCCACAGATACGCAGTATTTT
CDR3aa: CASSLPQTGGPTDTQYF

abundance: few
d_gene: -
j_gene: TRBJ1-4
v_gene: TRBV4-1
CDR3nt: TGCGCCAGCAGCCAAGAAAGTTACCGTCGGAGTGAAAAACTGTTTTTT
CDR3aa: CASSQESYRRSEKLFF

abundance: -
d_gene: -
j_gene: TRBJ2-7
v_gene: TRBV20-1
CDR3nt: TGCAGTGCTAGAGACAGCGACGAGCAGTACTTC
CDR3aa: CSARDSDEQYF

abundance: -
d_gene: -
j_gene: TRBJ2-7
v_gene: TRBV7-9
CDR3nt: TGTGCCAGCAGCTTAGCTGGGGAGGCTAACTACGAGCAGTACTTC
CDR3aa: CASSLAGEANYEQYF

abundance: -
d_gene: -
j_gene: TRBJ2-7
v_gene: TRBV4-3
CDR3nt: TGCGCCAGCAGCCATACGCAGGGATCCTACGAGCAGTACTTC
CDR3aa: CASSHTQGSYEQYF

abundance: -
d_gene: -
j_gene: TRBJ2-5
v_gene: TRBV5-1
CDR3nt: TGCGCCAGCAAGAAAGGGGTTGAGACCCAGTACTTC
CDR3aa: CASKKGVETQYF

abundance: -
d_gene: -
j_gene: TRBJ2-7
v_gene: TRBV28
CDR3nt: TGTGCCAGCAAATCTTCGGGGAACTACGAGCAGTACTTC
CDR3aa: CASKSSGNYEQYF

abundance: few
d_gene: -
j_gene: TRBJ2-1
v_gene: TRBV4-1
CDR3nt: TGCGCCAGCAGCCAAGATAGAAGGAGCGCCCAACACAATGAGCAGTTCTTC
CDR3aa: CASSQDRRSAQHNEQFF

abundance: -
d_gene: -
j_gene: TRBJ1-2
v_gene: TRBV3-1
CDR3nt: TGTGCCAGCAGCCAGATGGCCGGGTGGGCTAACTATGGCTACACCTTC
CDR3aa: CASSQMAGWANYGYTF

abundance: few
d_gene: -
j_gene: TRBJ2-1
v_gene: TRBV29-1
CDR3nt: TGCAGCGTTGATAGGGGGTATGAGCAGTTCTTC
CDR3aa: CSVDRGYEQFF

abundance: -
d_gene: -
j_gene: TRBJ1-1
v_gene: TRBV6-2/TRBV6-3
CDR3nt: TGTGCCAGCAGCAAAAGGGGACACACTGAAGCTTTCTTT
CDR3aa: CASSKRGHTEAFF